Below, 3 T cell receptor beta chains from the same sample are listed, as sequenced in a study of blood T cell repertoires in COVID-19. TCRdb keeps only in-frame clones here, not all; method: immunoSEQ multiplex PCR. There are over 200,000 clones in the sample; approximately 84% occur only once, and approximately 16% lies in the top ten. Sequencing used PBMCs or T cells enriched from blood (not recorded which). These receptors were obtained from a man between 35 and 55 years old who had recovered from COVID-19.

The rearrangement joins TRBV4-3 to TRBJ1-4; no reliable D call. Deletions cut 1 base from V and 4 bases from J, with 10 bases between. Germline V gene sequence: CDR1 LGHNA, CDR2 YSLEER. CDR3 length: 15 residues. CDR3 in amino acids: CASSQVSAINEKLFF. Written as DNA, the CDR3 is TGCGCCAGCAGCCAAGTCAGCGCTATTAATGAAAAACTGTTTTTT.

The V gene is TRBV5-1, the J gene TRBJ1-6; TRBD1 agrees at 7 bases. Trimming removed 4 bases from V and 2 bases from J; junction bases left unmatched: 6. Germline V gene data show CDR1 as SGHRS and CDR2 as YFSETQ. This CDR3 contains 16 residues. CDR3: CASSLTGWPYNSPLHF. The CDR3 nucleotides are TGCGCCAGCAGCCTGACAGGGTGGCCCTATAATTCACCCCTCCACTTT.

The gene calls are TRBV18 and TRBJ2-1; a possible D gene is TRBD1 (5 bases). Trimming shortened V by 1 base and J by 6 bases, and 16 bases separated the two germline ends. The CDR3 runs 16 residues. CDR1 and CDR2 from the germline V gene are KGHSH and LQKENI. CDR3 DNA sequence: TGTGCCAGCTCACCACGTTCATCAGGGTGGGGCAATGAGCAGTTCTTC. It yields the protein CASSPRSSGWGNEQFF.